The clone carrying this TCR beta chain showed up just a few times. Its cognate antigen is unknown. CDR1 DFQATT and CDR2 SNEGSKA come from the germline V gene (reference sequence). V dropped 1 base and J dropped 6 bases, with 16 bases sitting between them. The CDR3 runs to 16 residues. This entry comes from a study of response to subunit inactivated influenza vaccine. From the RT-PCR reads, TCRdb called clonotypes with MiXCR, one entry per CDR3 protein. The data contain about 700,000 distinct CDR3 sequences, about 14% of them singletons. Study-wide results and caveats: Authors suggested few new T cells are recruited by each seasonal influenza vaccination.

This rearrangement joins TRBV20-1 to TRBJ2-6; D perhaps matches TRBD1 (6 bases). The sequence derives from a man aged 45-65 years who received an inactivated influenza vaccine. The sequenced sample was PBMCs from blood, obtained about 14 days before vaccination. The CDR3 DNA reads TGCAGTGCTAGAGTATTGGGACACCAAAAGGCCAACGTCCTGACTTTC. This sequence encodes CSARVLGHQKANVLTF.